The 9 T cell receptor beta chains given below trace back to one sample, sequenced in a study of OX40 agonist ivuxolimab in advanced cancers. Method: immunoSEQ multiplex PCR; TCRdb's copy keeps in-frame clones and lacks some. The sample gives tens of thousands of clones, around 92% of which show up once; 10% is in the top ten. This sample comprised CD4+ or CD8+ T cells sorted from blood, obtained in a trial of the OX40 agonist ivuxolimab. The receptors were sampled from an adult with an advanced solid tumor such as melanoma, head and neck, liver or kidney cancer.

The chain joins TRBV6-5 to TRBJ2-2; the D is unclear. Trimming removed 2 bases from V and 0 bases from J, with 10 bases in between. The CDR3 runs 16 residues. CDR1 and CDR2 (germline): MNHEY, SVGAGI. The CDR3 protein is CASSYRHGSNTGELFF. In DNA form, the CDR3 reads TGTGCCAGCAGTTACCGTCACGGATCGAACACCGGGGAGCTGTTTTTT.

V gene TRBV6-1 combines with J gene TRBJ2-5; D ambiguous. Germline V lookup: CDR1 MNHNS, CDR2 SASEGT. Trimming took 5 bases from V and 3 from J, leaving 13 bases between them. The CDR3 has 14 amino acids. For the CDR3, the DNA is TGTGCCAGCAGTAGGGCTTCCAGTGAAGAGACCCAGTACTTC. Amino acid sequence: CASSRASSEETQYF.

The chain uses TRBV19 and TRBJ1-5, with D unresolved. CDR1 is LNHDA, CDR2 SQIVND, per germline (reference sequence). This CDR3 comprises 17 residues. V lost 2 bases, J lost 7 bases, and 21 bases lay in between. For the CDR3, the DNA is TGTGCCAGTAGTATATTCCCAAGGGCAGGTGGATCCCAGCCCCAGCATTTT. Translation gives CASSIFPRAGGSQPQHF. The full variable domain, with the rest looked up from reference TRBV19 and TRBJ1-5, is DGGITQSPKYLFRKEGQNVTLSCEQNLNHDAMYWYRQDPGQGLRLIYYSQIVNDFQKGDIAEGYSVSREKKESFPLTVTSAQKNPTAFYLCASSIFPRAGGSQPQHFGDGTRLSIL.

This chain connects TRBV5-1 to TRBJ1-1; TRBD1 matches 9 bases. The CDR3 totals 16 residues. CDR1 is SGHRS, CDR2 YFSETQ, per germline. The V and J ends lost 3 bases and 2 bases, in that order; junction bases with no gene match: 8. The CDR3 DNA follows: TGCGCCAGCAGCTCTCATGCGGGACAGGGAAACACTGAAGCTTTCTTT. Translation gives CASSSHAGQGNTEAFF.

The CDR3 region is CASSPGLAGALYEQYF. The CDR3 bases are TGTGCCAGCTCCCCGGGACTAGCGGGGGCCCTCTACGAGCAGTACTTC. The chain links TRBV18 to TRBJ2-7, with 14 positions matching TRBD2. The V gene end was trimmed by 6 bases and the J gene end by 3 bases; junction bases not matched to a gene: 7. The CDR3 loop spans 16 amino acids. The germline V gene encodes CDR1 KGHSH and CDR2 LQKENI.

V gene TRBV10-3 combines with J gene TRBJ2-3, with D possibly being TRBD1 or TRBD2 (5 bases each). The CDR3 consists of 17 residues. V was cut by 0 bases and J by 4 bases, with 17 bases left in between. Germline CDR1 and CDR2: ENHRY and SYGVKD. Written as DNA, the CDR3 is TGTGCCATCAGTGAGTCGAGGGGTCTTACGCCGGCAGATACGCAGTATTTT. Translating gives CAISESRGLTPADTQYF.

This clone was observed a single time. One end of the junction does not line up with germline, which may come from a read error. This chain joins TRBV28 and TRBJ1-2, with 7 bases identical to TRBD1. The CDR3 totals 14 residues. Per germline, CDR1 MDHEN and CDR2 SYDVKM. CDR3 region: CASSLSNRGPGYTF. The CDR3 DNA reads TGTGCCAGCAGCTTATCGAACAGGGGTCCTGGCTACACCTTC.

V gene TRBV11-3 combines with J gene TRBJ2-2; 8 positions agree with TRBD2. Germline CDR1 SGHNT, CDR2 YENEEA. CDR3 size: 16 residues. With 5 bases clipped from V and 0 bases from J, the junction kept 5 bases outside the gene matches. CDR3 in DNA: TGTGCCAGCAGCCCAGGAGCGGGAGCGAACACCGGGGAGCTGTTTTTT. It yields the protein CASSPGAGANTGELFF.

The gene calls are TRBV10-3 and TRBJ2-3; TRBD1 or TRBD2 may be the D gene (6 bases each). Per germline, CDR1 ENHRY and CDR2 SYGVKD. The CDR3 extends over 15 amino acids. V was clipped by 3 bases and J by 2 bases, with 12 bases between them. CDR3 DNA: TGTGCCATCAGTGATTGGGGGGCGCCCACAGATACGCAGTATTTT. It is translated as CAISDWGAPTDTQYF.